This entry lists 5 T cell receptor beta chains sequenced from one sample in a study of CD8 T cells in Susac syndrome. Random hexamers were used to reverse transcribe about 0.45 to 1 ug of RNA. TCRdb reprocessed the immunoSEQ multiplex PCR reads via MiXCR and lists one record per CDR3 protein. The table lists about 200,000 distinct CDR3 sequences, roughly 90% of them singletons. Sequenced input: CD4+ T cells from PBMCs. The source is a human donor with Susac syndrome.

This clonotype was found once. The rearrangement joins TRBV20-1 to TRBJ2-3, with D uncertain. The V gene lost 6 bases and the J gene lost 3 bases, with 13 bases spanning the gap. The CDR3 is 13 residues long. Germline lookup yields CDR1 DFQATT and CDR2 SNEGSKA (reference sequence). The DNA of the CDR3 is TGCAGTGCAAAGGAAGTCGGGACAGATACGCAGTATTTT. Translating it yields CSAKEVGTDTQYF.

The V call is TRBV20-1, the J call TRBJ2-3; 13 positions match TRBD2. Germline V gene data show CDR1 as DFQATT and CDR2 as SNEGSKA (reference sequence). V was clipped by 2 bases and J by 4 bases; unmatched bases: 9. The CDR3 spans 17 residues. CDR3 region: CSARYAGTSGMADTQYF. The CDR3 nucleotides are TGCAGTGCTAGATATGCCGGGACTAGCGGGATGGCAGATACGCAGTATTTT.

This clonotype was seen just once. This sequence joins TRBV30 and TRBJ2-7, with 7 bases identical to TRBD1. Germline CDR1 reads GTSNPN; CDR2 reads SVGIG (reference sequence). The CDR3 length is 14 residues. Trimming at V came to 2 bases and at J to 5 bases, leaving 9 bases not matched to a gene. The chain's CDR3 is CAWSLSGTEDEQYF. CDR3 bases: TGTGCCTGGAGTCTTTCCGGGACAGAAGACGAGCAGTACTTC.

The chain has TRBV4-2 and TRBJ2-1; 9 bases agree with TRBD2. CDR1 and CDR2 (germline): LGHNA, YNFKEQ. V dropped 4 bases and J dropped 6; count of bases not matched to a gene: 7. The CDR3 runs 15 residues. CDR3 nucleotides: TGTGCCAGCAGCCCATATAGCGGGAGCAGCAATGAGCAGTTCTTC. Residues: CASSPYSGSSNEQFF.

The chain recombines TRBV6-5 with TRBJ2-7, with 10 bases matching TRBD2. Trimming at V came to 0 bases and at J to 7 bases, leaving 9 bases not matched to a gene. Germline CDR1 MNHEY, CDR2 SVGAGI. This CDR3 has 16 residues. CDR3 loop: CASSYSTVAGGWEQYF. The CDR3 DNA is TGTGCCAGCAGTTACTCGACCGTAGCGGGGGGTTGGGAGCAGTACTTC.